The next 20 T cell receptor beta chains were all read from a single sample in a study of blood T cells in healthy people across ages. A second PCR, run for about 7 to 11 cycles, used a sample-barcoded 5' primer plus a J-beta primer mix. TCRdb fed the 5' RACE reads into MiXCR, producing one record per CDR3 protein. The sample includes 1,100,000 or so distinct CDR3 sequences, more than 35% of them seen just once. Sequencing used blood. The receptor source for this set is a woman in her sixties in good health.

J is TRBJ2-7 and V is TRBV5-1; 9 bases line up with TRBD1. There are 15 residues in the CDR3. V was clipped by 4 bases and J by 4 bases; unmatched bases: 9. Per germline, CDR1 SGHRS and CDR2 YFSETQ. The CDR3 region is CASSGAGTGLYEQYF. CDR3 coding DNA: TGCGCCAGCAGCGGGGCCGGGACAGGGCTATACGAGCAGTACTTC. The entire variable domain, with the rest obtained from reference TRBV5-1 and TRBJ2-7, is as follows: KAGVTQTPRYLIKTRGQQVTLSCSPISGHRSVSWYQQTPGQGLQFLFEYFSETQRNKGNFPGRFSGRQFSNSRSEMNVSTLELGDSALYLCASSGAGTGLYEQYFGPGTRLTVT.

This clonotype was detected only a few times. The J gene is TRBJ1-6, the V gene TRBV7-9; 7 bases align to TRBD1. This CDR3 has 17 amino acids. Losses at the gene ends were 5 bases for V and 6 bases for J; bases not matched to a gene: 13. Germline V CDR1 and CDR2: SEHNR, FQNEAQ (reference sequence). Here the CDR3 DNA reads TGTGCCAGCAGCGCAAATCCCCCGGGACAGCTTAATTCACCCCTCCACTTT. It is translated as CASSANPPGQLNSPLHF.

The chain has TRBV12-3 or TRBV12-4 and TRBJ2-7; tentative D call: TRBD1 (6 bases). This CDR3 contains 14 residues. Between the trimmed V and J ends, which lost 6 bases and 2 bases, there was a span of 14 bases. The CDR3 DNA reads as TGTGCCAGCAGCCAAGGGGGTAGCACCTACGAGCAGTACTTC. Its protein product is CASSQGGSTYEQYF.

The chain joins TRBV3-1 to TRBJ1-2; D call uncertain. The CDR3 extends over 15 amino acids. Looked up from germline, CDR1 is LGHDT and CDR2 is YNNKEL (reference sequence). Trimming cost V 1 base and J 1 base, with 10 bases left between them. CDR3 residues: CASSQGVKDNYGYTF. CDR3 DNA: TGTGCCAGCAGCCAAGGAGTAAAAGATAACTATGGCTACACCTTC.

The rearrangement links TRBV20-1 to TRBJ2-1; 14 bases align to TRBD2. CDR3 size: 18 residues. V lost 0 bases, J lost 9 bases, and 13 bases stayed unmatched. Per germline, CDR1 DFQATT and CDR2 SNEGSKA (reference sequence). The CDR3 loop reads CSARDQVRLAGGGGEQFF. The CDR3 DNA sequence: TGCAGTGCTAGAGATCAAGTAAGACTAGCGGGAGGGGGCGGTGAGCAGTTCTTC.

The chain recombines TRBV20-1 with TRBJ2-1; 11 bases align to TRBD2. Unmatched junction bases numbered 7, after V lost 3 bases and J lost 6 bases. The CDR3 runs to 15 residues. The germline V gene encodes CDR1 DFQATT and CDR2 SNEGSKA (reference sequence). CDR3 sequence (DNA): TGCAGTGCTAGCGCATTTACTAGCGGGGGCAATGAGCAGTTCTTC. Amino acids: CSASAFTSGGNEQFF.

The CDR3, as DNA: TGTGCCAGGTCTATAGCGGGAACCTACGAGCAGTACTTC. Its protein product is CARSIAGTYEQYF. V gene TRBV2 combines with J gene TRBJ2-7, with 8 nucleotides matching TRBD2. J lost 2 bases, V lost 9 bases, and 6 bases had no gene match. The CDR3 is 13 amino acids. Germline V gives CDR1 SNHLY, CDR2 FYNNEI. Supplemented by reference TRBV2 and TRBJ2-7, the full variable domain reads EPEVTQTPSHQVTQMGQEVILRCVPISNHLYFYWYRQILGQKVEFLVSFYNNEISEKSEIFDDQFSVERPDGSNFTLKIRSTKLEDSAMYFCARSIAGTYEQYFGPGTRLTVT.

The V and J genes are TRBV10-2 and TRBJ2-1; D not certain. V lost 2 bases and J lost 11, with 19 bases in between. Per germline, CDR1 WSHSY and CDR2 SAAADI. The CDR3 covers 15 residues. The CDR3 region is CASSEVDQTGDKQFF. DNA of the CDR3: TGCGCCAGCAGTGAGGTTGACCAGACGGGCGATAAGCAGTTCTTC.

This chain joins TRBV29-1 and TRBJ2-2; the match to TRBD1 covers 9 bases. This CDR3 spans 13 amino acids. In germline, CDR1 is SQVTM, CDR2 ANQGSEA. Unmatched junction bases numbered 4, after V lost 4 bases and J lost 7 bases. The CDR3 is CSVVGTGIGELFF. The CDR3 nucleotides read TGCAGCGTTGTTGGGACAGGGATCGGGGAGCTGTTTTTT.

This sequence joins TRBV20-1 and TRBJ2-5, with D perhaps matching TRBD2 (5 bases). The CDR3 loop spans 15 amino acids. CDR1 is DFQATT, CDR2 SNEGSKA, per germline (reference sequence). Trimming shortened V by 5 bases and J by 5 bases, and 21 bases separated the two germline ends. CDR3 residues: CSAAGGGLGEETQYF. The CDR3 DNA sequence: TGCAGTGCTGCGGGTGGCGGGCTGGGTGAGGAGACCCAGTACTTC.

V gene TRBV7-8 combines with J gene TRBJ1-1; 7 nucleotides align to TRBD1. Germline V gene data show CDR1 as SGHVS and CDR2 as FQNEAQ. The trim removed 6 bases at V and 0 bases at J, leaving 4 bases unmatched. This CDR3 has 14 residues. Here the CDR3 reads CASRQGFLNTEAFF. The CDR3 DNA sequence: TGTGCCAGCAGACAGGGGTTTTTGAACACTGAAGCTTTCTTT.

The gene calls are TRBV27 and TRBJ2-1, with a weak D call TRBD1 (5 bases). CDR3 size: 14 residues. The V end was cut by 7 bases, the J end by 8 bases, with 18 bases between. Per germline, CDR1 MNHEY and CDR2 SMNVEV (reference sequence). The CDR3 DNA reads TGTGCCAGCACCCCGATCTCAGGGAAAGATGAGCAGTTCTTC. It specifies CASTPISGKDEQFF.

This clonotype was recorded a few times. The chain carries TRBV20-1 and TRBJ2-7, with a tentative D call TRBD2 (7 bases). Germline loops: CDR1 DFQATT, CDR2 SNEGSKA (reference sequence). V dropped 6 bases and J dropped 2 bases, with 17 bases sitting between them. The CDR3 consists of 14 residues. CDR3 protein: CSATWMGGPYEQYF. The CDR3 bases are TGCAGTGCCACCTGGATGGGGGGGCCCTACGAGCAGTACTTC.

Here the CDR3 reads CASSLDGGDFSYEQYF. DNA for the CDR3: TGTGCCAGCAGTTTGGACGGGGGTGACTTCAGCTACGAGCAGTACTTC. The chain links TRBV27 to TRBJ2-4; TRBD2 might be the D (6 bases). The end of the DNA fits TRBJ2-7 better, so the J call may be wrong. Germline V gene data show CDR1 as MNHEY and CDR2 as SMNVEV (reference sequence). This CDR3 has 16 residues.

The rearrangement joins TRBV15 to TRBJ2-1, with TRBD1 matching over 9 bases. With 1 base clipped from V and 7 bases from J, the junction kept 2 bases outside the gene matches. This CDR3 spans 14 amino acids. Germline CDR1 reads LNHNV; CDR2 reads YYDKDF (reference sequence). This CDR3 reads CATSRADRGNEQFF. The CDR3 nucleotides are TGTGCCACCAGCAGAGCCGACAGGGGGAATGAGCAGTTCTTC.

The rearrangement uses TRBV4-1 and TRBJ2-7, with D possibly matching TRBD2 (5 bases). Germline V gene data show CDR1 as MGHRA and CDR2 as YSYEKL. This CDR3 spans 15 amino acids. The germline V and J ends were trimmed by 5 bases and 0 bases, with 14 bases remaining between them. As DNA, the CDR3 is TGCGCCAGCAGCACGACTATAGTGAGCTCCTACGAGCAGTACTTC. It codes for CASSTTIVSSYEQYF.

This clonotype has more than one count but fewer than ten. CDR3 amino acids: CASSTRDSTSNEQFF. The CDR3 coding sequence is TGTGCCAGCAGCACCCGGGACTCTACGTCCAATGAGCAGTTCTTC. The chain links TRBV9 to TRBJ2-1, with D possibly being TRBD2 (6 bases). Trimming shortened V by 4 bases and J by 6 bases, and 17 bases separated the two germline ends. Germline assignment: CDR1 SGDLS and CDR2 YYNGEE. CDR3 length: 15 residues.

This chain's CDR3 is CASSQDILTTGELFF. DNA for the CDR3: TGCGCCAGCAGCCAAGATATTCTAACCACCGGGGAGCTGTTTTTT. The rearrangement uses TRBV4-1 and TRBJ2-2; D gene ambiguous. The CDR3 extends over 15 amino acids. Trimming left V 0 bases short and J 4 bases short, with 9 bases between. CDR1 is MGHRA, CDR2 YSYEKL, per germline.

CDR3 DNA: TGCGCCAGCAGCCAAGAGCATTCGGAGACCCAGTACTTC. It translates to CASSQEHSETQYF. This chain connects TRBV4-1 to TRBJ2-5; D call uncertain. Trimming removed 0 bases at V and 5 bases at J, with 7 bases between. CDR1 and CDR2 (germline): MGHRA, YSYEKL. The CDR3 totals 13 residues.

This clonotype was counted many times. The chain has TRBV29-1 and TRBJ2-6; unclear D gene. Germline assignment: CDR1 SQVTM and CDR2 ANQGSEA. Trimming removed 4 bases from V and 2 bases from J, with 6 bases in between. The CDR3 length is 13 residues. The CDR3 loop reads CSVGDTGANVLTF. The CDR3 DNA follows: TGCAGCGTTGGGGATACTGGGGCCAACGTCCTGACTTTC.